This T cell receptor (beta chain) was obtained from a study of blood T cell repertoires in COVID-19. Study overall: The samples span acute and convalescent COVID-19 from the United States, Italy and Spain.

Germline lookup yields CDR1 SQVTM and CDR2 ANQGSEA. This CDR3 is built from 14 residues. The trim removed 6 bases at V and 6 bases at J, leaving 6 bases unmatched. Original processing notes: From reference gene primer amplification, estimates of nucleated cell counts were derived. Assay: immunoSEQ multiplex PCR; the TCRdb copy retains only in-frame clones and omits some. The V and J calls and clone size are taken from that table; D and trimming were inferred from the DNA. The sample yields hundreds of thousands of clones, approximately 90% seen once. The sample was peripheral blood. The clonotype originates from a man aged 35 to 55 with acute or convalescent COVID-19. This chain connects TRBV29-1 to TRBJ1-6, with 9 bases lining up with TRBD1. CDR3 residues: CSVGTGSGNSPLHF. CDR3 DNA: TGCAGCGTGGGGACAGGGTCGGGTAATTCACCCCTCCACTTT.